These T cell receptor beta chains were read from a single sample in a study of cytomegalovirus exposure and HLA in healthy donors. Measured with immunoSEQ multiplex PCR; TCRdb has only the in-frame clones, and not every one. Among around 150,000 clones listed, more than 70% were seen once. Sequences were obtained from PBMCs. The receptors were sampled from a man in his 60s in good health and CMV-seronegative. Each CDR3 is given with its conserved first and last residue. The D gene is left open where the match is weak. Where a row states a size, it is once, few, many or the class of an expanded clone; other rows omit it.

few TRBD1 TRBJ1-1 TRBV28 TGTGCCAGCAGTCCGCCGGACAGGGGCGTTGAAGCTTTCTTT CASSPPDRGVEAFF
NA TRBD1 TRBJ2-5 TRBV10-1 TGCGCCAGCAGTCCCGGGACAGGCCGACAAGAGACCCAGTACTTC CASSPGTGRQETQYF
once TRBD1 TRBJ1-5 TRBV19 TGTGCCAGTAGTACTCCGACAGGGAGCGGCAATCAGCCCCAGCATTTT CASSTPTGSGNQPQHF
NA TRBD1 TRBJ2-7 TRBV10-3 TGTGCCATCAGTGGAACAGGGGGACGTAACGAGCAGTACTTC CAISGTGGRNEQYF
NA TRBD2 TRBJ2-2 TRBV7-2 TGTGCCAGCAGATCGAGGGCTAGCGGGACCGGGGAGCTGTTTTTT CASRSRASGTGELFF
NA NA TRBJ1-2 TRBV19 TGTGCCAGTAACTCAGGGGAGGGGAGCTGTGGCTACACCTTC CASNSGEGSCGYTF
NA TRBD2 TRBJ2-1 TRBV30 TGTGCCTGGAGAGCGAGCGGGAGGTCCAATGAGCAGTTCTTC CAWRASGRSNEQFF
NA NA TRBJ2-3 TRBV15 TGTGCCACCAGCAGAGGACTGTCGGCGGGGCAAGATACGCAGTATTTT CATSRGLSAGQDTQYF
NA NA TRBJ2-7 TRBV5-1 TGCGCCAGCAGCTTGGTGGCTGGCCCGACTTACGAGCAGTACTTC CASSLVAGPTYEQYF
NA NA TRBJ2-1 TRBV5-1 TGCGCCAGCAAGGTTCCGCGGGGCGACAATGAGCAGTTCTTC CASKVPRGDNEQFF
NA NA TRBJ2-5 TRBV9 TGTGCCAGCAGCGTAGGAGGTAACGTTGAAGAGACCCAGTACTTC CASSVGGNVEETQYF
NA TRBD2 TRBJ2-3 TRBV4-3 TGCGCCAGCAGCCAAGATCCGGGGGGGGGAAGCGATACGCAGTATTTT CASSQDPGGGSDTQYF
few TRBD2 TRBJ2-2 TRBV4-3 TGCGCCAGCAGCCAAGATCTGCTAGCGGGGAGGACCGGGGAGCTGTTTTTT CASSQDLLAGRTGELFF
NA TRBD2 TRBJ2-7 TRBV7-6 TGTGCCAGCAGCCACCTGACAGCGGGAGTAGAGGCCTACGAGCAGTACTTC CASSHLTAGVEAYEQYF
NA NA TRBJ1-6 TRBV7-6 TGTGCCAGCAGCCCATACAGTACGGTTCAGAATTCACCCCTCCACTTT CASSPYSTVQNSPLHF
NA NA TRBJ1-6 TRBV6-5 TGTGCCAGCGCGAGGGAGGGAGCCTATAATTCACCCCTCCACTTT CASAREGAYNSPLHF
once TRBD1 TRBJ2-1 TRBV23-1 TGCGCCAGCAGTTTACCCGGGACAGGGTCTGAGCAGTTCTTC CASSLPGTGSEQFF
NA TRBD2 TRBJ2-7 TRBV5-4 TGTGCCAGCAGCTTGGCCGGACTAGCTGAGTCCTACGAGCAGTACTTC CASSLAGLAESYEQYF
NA TRBD2 TRBJ2-1 TRBV7-2 TGTGCCAGCAGCTTCGACCTAGCGGGAAACCCTCATGAGCAGTTCTTC CASSFDLAGNPHEQFF
NA NA TRBJ1-5 TRBV7-9 TGTTCCAGCAGCTTAGCGCAGGACAGAAATAGCAATCAGCCCCAGCATTTT CSSSLAQDRNSNQPQHF
NA TRBD2 TRBJ2-7 TRBV15 TGTGCCACCAGCAGAGCGACTAGCGGGAGGTACGAGCAGTACTTC CATSRATSGRYEQYF
NA TRBD2 TRBJ2-1 TRBV29-1 TGCAGCGTTGAGGTTGGGACTAGCCGCTACAATGAGCAGTTCTTC CSVEVGTSRYNEQFF
NA TRBD1 TRBJ1-3 TRBV19 TGTGCCAGTACCGTGGGACAGGGGGAAGGAAACACCATATATTTT CASTVGQGEGNTIYF
once TRBD1 TRBJ1-4 TRBV15 TGTGCCACCAGCAGAACAAAGGGGGCGACTAATGAAAAACTGTTTTTT CATSRTKGATNEKLFF
NA TRBD2 TRBJ2-7 TRBV7-2 TGTGCCAGCAGCTTATACGGGAGGATGTCCTACGAGCAGTACTTC CASSLYGRMSYEQYF
few NA TRBJ2-7 TRBV5-1 TGCGCCAGCAGCTTGGGCCCACTAGACGTCTACGAGCAGTACTTC CASSLGPLDVYEQYF
NA NA TRBJ1-2 TRBV7-8 TGTGCCAGCAGCTTCCAGGGCGACTATGGCTACACCTTC CASSFQGDYGYTF
NA NA TRBJ1-5 TRBV10-1 TGCGCCAGCAGAGGACGGCCCTACGGGAATCCCCAGCATTTT CASRGRPYGNPQHF
NA NA TRBJ2-7 TRBV7-2 TGTGCCAGCAGCTTAGGGGCGACCACAGCCTACGAGCAGTACTTC CASSLGATTAYEQYF
once NA TRBJ2-7 TRBV5-1 TGCGCCAGCAGCCCGGTGAGTAGGGGCGCCTACGAGCAGTACTTC CASSPVSRGAYEQYF
NA NA TRBJ1-4 TRBV27 TGTGCCAGCAGGGAATACAGGGTAGGAAATGAAAAACTGTTTTTT CASREYRVGNEKLFF
NA NA TRBJ2-7 TRBV7-2 TGTGCCAGCAGCTTTAGGAGAGCGAGCTCCTACGAGCAGTACTTC CASSFRRASSYEQYF
NA TRBD2 TRBJ2-2 TRBV6-4 TGTGCCAGCAGTGGGGCTAGCGGTGGTCCCGGGGAGCTGTTTTTT CASSGASGGPGELFF
NA NA TRBJ1-1 TRBV27 TGTGCCAGCAGTTTATGGGTAGAGGGTATGGCGGCTGAAGCTTTCTTT CASSLWVEGMAAEAFF
NA TRBD1 TRBJ2-7 TRBV4-1 TGCGCCAGCAGCCAAGATAGGGTGACAGGGGGGTTCATCTACGAGCAGTACTTC CASSQDRVTGGFIYEQYF
NA NA TRBJ1-4 TRBV7-9 TGTGCCAGCAGCTTAGGGACCACGGGGGTTAATGAAAAACTGTTTTTT CASSLGTTGVNEKLFF
NA NA TRBJ2-5 TRBV11-2 TGTGCCAGCAGCCCCTTTTGGGGGGAAAGTAGGGCGCACTTC CASSPFWGESRAHF
once TRBD2 TRBJ2-1 TRBV6-5 TGTGCCAGCAGTTACTTTAGCGGGGGGAACTACAATGAGCAGTTCTTC CASSYFSGGNYNEQFF
few TRBD2 TRBJ2-7 TRBV4-3 TGCGCCAGCAGCCAACTGGTAGCGGGGGGGTTCGAGCAGTACTTC CASSQLVAGGFEQYF
NA TRBD2 TRBJ2-7 TRBV18 TGTGCCAGCTCACCAAGTGGACTAGCGTACGAGCAGTACTTC CASSPSGLAYEQYF
once TRBD1 TRBJ1-3 TRBV28 TGTGCCAGCAGTCCGGGACAGGGGGAGACCATATATTTT CASSPGQGETIYF
NA TRBD1 TRBJ2-7 TRBV5-1 TGCGCCAGCAGCGAGCAGCAGGGGGCCTACGAGCAGTACTTC CASSEQQGAYEQYF
NA TRBD1 TRBJ2-7 TRBV27 TGTGCCAGCAGTTTATTCGGTGCTACAGGGGCTGGCTACGAGCAGTACTTC CASSLFGATGAGYEQYF
NA TRBD1 TRBJ1-3 TRBV10-3 TGTGCCATCAGTGACTCGACAGGGTCCGGAAACACCATATATTTT CAISDSTGSGNTIYF
NA TRBD1 TRBJ1-5 TRBV7-6 TGTGCCAGCAGCCGTGGGACAGGGGACGGGCAGCCCCAGCATTTT CASSRGTGDGQPQHF
NA NA TRBJ2-7 TRBV27 TGTGCCAGCCCCATAGGTTTTAGCGGCTCCTACGAGCAGTACTTC CASPIGFSGSYEQYF
NA NA TRBJ2-2 TRBV29-1 TGCAGCGTTTCCCAGGGGTTAATTGCCGGGGAGCTGTTTTTT CSVSQGLIAGELFF
NA TRBD1 TRBJ2-7 TRBV13 TGTACCAGCAGCCGGACAGGGGGAGGCCACGAGCAGTACTTC CTSSRTGGGHEQYF
once NA TRBJ2-1 TRBV14 TGTGCCAGCAGCCAATTTTTGGCAGGGAATGAGCAGTTCTTC CASSQFLAGNEQFF
once TRBD2 TRBJ2-5 TRBV9 TGTGCCAGCAGCGTAGAGGGTAGCGGGGGGACCCGGGAGACCCAGTACTTC CASSVEGSGGTRETQYF